This T cell receptor beta chain was sequenced in a study of T-cell memory formation after mild COVID-19 (TCRdb year 2021). Broadly, across the study: TCR sequence clusters from the two donors were found to be largely donor specific. Two young, previously healthy adult volunteers made up the cohort, one male and one female. In a couple of donors, T-cell clones that expanded and contracted after mild COVID-19 were followed by sequencing TCRalpha and TCRbeta repertoires longitudinally.

For sequencing, an Illumina NovaSeq 6000 was employed. TCRalpha and TCRbeta cDNA libraries were built by 5'RACE with constant-segment primers, adding sample barcodes and unique molecular identifiers. Trizol reagent was used to extract RNA from every sample. Library amplification was performed in two PCR steps, and a second sample barcode and Illumina TruSeq adapters were introduced in the second step. Libraries were sequenced on an Illumina NovaSeq with 2 x 150 bp paired-end reads. For the original study's pipeline: With migec v1.2.7, reads were demultiplexed and then collapsed into UMI-guided consensus sequences. Using mixcr v2.1.11, UMI consensuses were aligned to TRA and TRB V and J templates and then assembled into clonotypes. A clonotype was counted as expanded or contracted only when both edgeR and NoisET called the clonotype significant, with the noise models trained on biological replicates. For edgeR calls, a false discovery rate-adjusted p below 0.01 and a log2 fold-change threshold of 1 were applied. PCA with hierarchical clustering of max-normalized trajectories of the 1000 most abundant clonotypes was used as exploratory dynamics analysis. The CD4 or CD8 phenotype of responding clones was assigned using the separately sequenced CD4+ and CD8+ repertoires. TCRdb reworked the public reads: Q25 trimming with fastp, MiXCR clone assembly, productive beta chains retained. Every entry covers one CDR3 protein and lists the most common genes and DNA from its rows. TCRdb, not the original authors, processed these V and J calls. The sample data list 500,000 to 600,000 distinct CDR3 sequences, and over 15% of these were observed just once. The ten largest clones add up to more than 10% of the sample.

The CDR3 numbers 13 residues from cysteine through phenylalanine. CDR3 DNA is the only sequence kept; it has 39 bases, read in frame from the first base. V and J are truncated by 5 bases and 4 bases respectively, leaving an intervening sequence of 11 bases. CDR1 SEHNR and CDR2 FQNEAQ were looked up in the germline V gene (reference sequence). Comments on this clonotype: It lacks a known antigen. Base qualities were left out, and no much larger clone turns up one base away.

Ficoll-Paque density gradient centrifugation was the method used to isolate PBMCs. Points the paper makes about the study in general: Contracting CD4+ clones appeared mostly in the CM and EM memory subsets, whereas CD8+ clones were enriched in EMRA. From day 15 to 85, contracting clones showed balanced CD4/CD8 phenotypes, whereas a second wave of clones that expanded from day 15 to 37 leaned towards CD4+. Whether the second-wave clones peaking on day 37 were SARS-CoV-2 specific was not confirmed. Some responding clones were detected in pre-infection memory, suggesting pre-existing cross-reactive memory T cells joined the SARS-CoV-2 response. Only a couple of mild cases were covered in the study, and larger cohorts including severe cases with pre-infection samples were considered necessary.

The rearrangement joined TRBV7-9 to TRBJ1-2, with the identity of the D gene unclear. The sequence was obtained from an adult woman who had mild COVID-19 (a few samples of this study predate the infection). The sample titles of this study are shuffled in the database, so cell type and time point are left out; the donor was told from shared clones. The sample taken for sequencing was PBMCs or a T cell subset sorted from them (not recorded which). The nucleotides are TGTGCCAGCAGCCTCGGGTTTTTCTATGGCTACACCTTC. Translated, it gives CASSLGFFYGYTF.